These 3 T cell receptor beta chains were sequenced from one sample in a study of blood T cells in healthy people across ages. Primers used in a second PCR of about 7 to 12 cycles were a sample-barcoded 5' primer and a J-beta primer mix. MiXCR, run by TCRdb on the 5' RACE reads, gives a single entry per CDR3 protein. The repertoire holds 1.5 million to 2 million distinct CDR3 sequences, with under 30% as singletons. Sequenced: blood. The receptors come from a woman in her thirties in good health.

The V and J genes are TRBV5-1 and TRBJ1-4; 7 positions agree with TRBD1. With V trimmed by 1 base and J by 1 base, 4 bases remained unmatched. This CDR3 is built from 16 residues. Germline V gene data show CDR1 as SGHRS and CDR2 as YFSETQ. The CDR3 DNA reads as TGCGCCAGCAGCTTGACAGGGGCCAGAACTAATGAAAAACTGTTTTTT. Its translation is CASSLTGARTNEKLFF.

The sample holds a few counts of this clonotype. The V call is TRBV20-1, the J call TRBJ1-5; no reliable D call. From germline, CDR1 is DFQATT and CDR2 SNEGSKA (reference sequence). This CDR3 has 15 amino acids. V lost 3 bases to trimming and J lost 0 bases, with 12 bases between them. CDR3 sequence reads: CSASHGPNSNQPQHF. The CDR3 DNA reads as TGCAGTGCTAGTCACGGGCCGAATAGCAATCAGCCCCAGCATTTT.

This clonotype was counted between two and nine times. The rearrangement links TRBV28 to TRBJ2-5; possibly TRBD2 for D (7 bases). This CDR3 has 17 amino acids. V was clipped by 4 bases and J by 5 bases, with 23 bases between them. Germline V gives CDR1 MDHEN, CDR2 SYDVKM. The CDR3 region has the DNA TGTGCCAGCAGTTCGACTTACAGTTTGGGGGGGGCGGAGACCCAGTACTTC. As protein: CASSSTYSLGGAETQYF.